The 7 T cell receptor beta chains below come from one sample, sequenced in a study of T cells after yellow fever vaccination. TCRdb called the 5' RACE reads again in MiXCR, with one record for every CDR3 protein. The sample gives 350,000 to 450,000 distinct CDR3 sequences, about 6.2% of which show up once; 14% to 15% is in the top ten. Material: PBMCs, obtained 5 days after the yellow fever booster vaccination. The origin of the receptors is a man aged 25-45 years who received the YFV17D yellow fever vaccine.

The V and J genes are TRBV24-1 and TRBJ2-5; D may be TRBD1 or TRBD2 (5 bases each). Germline CDR1 KGHDR, CDR2 SFDVKD. The CDR3 consists of 16 residues. V lost 4 bases to trimming and J lost 5 bases, with 19 bases between them. The CDR3 DNA sequence: TGTGCCACCAGTGACCCCGGGGCTAGCTATGGCGAGACCCAGTACTTC. It codes for CATSDPGASYGETQYF.

A few counts support this clonotype. The J gene is TRBJ2-2, the V gene TRBV20-1, with unresolved D. Per the germline V gene, CDR1 is DFQATT and CDR2 is SNEGSKA (reference sequence). The CDR3 has 13 residues. V was clipped by 2 bases and J by 3 bases, with 7 bases between them. In DNA, the CDR3 is TGCAGTGCTAGATACGAGGACACCGGGGAGCTGTTTTTT. This sequence encodes CSARYEDTGELFF.

This clonotype occurred many times. The chain employs TRBV4-2 and TRBJ2-5, with 8 bases that match TRBD2. Per the germline V gene, CDR1 is LGHNA and CDR2 is YNFKEQ. The CDR3 is made up of 15 amino acids. V was pared by 0 bases and J by 4 bases, with 4 bases of the junction left unmatched. The CDR3 protein is CASSQEGLAGETQYF. CDR3 coding DNA: TGTGCCAGCAGCCAAGAGGGGCTAGCGGGAGAGACCCAGTACTTC.

Worth noting for this clonotype: One base away lies a much larger clone, so this may be a sequencing read error. The V call is TRBV28, the J call TRBJ2-3; D may be TRBD2 (6 bases). From germline, CDR1 is MDHEN and CDR2 SYDVKM. Between the trimmed V and J ends, which lost 6 bases and 11 bases, there was a span of 12 bases. The CDR3 is made up of 11 amino acids. The CDR3 loop reads CASSWDWRQYF. The CDR3 nucleotides read TGTGCCAGCAGCTGGGACTGGAGGCAGTATTTT.

The rearrangement uses TRBV12-3 or TRBV12-4 and TRBJ1-1; 7 bases align to TRBD1. This CDR3 is 13 amino acids long. Trimming at V came to 6 bases and at J to 6 bases, leaving 7 bases not matched to a gene. Here the CDR3 reads CASRRQGTAEAFF. CDR3 coding DNA: TGTGCCAGCAGGCGACAGGGTACAGCTGAAGCTTTCTTT.

This clonotype has a count of ten or more. J is TRBJ2-3 and V is TRBV5-1; TRBD2 matches 9 bases. J gave up 4 bases and V 5 bases, and 11 bases lay outside the gene matches. The CDR3 contains 16 residues. Germline V lookup: CDR1 SGHRS, CDR2 YFSETQ. In DNA form, the CDR3 reads TGCGCCAGCAGTCACACCCTTAGCGGGAGTGCAGATACGCAGTATTTT. Translated: CASSHTLSGSADTQYF. The whole variable domain, remainder taken from reference TRBV5-1 and TRBJ2-3, is KAGVTQTPRYLIKTRGQQVTLSCSPISGHRSVSWYQQTPGQGLQFLFEYFSETQRNKGNFPGRFSGRQFSNSRSEMNVSTLELGDSALYLCASSHTLSGSADTQYFGPGTRLTVL.

The rearrangement links TRBV29-1 to TRBJ2-2; no definite D call. CDR1 is SQVTM, CDR2 ANQGSEA, per germline. Trimming took 4 bases from V and 4 from J, leaving 4 bases between them. The CDR3 length is 11 residues. In DNA, the CDR3 is TGCAGCGTTGTAGCCACCGGGGAGCTGTTTTTT. This gives the protein CSVVATGELFF.